Sequencing of this TCR beta chain was carried out in a study of CD8 T cells in ankylosing spondylitis. Study conclusions and caveats: Certain motif variants had earlier appeared in reactive arthritis synovial fluid and blood. According to the report, clones linked to the disease were significantly enriched in matched synovial fluid samples taken from ankylosing spondylitis patients. Ankylosing spondylitis blood appeared to carry a characteristic TCR beta motif of fewer than 10 highly homologous variants. The authors found the disease-linked clones to be CD8+ and relatively rare in peripheral blood.

Generation of TCR beta libraries employed quantitative 5'-RACE incorporating molecular barcodes. TCRdb processed the 5' RACE reads anew with MiXCR; each CDR3 protein has one entry. The table lists more than 500,000 distinct CDR3 sequences, roughly 5.2% of them singletons. Germline V CDR1 and CDR2: MGHRA, YSYEKL. Trimming took 1 base from V and 0 from J, leaving 13 bases between them. The CDR3 is 17 residues long. There are many counts of this clonotype. Its antigen is not identified. The gene calls are TRBV4-1 and TRBJ1-5; perhaps TRBD1 as D (5 bases). This TCR was recovered from a male donor with ankylosing spondylitis. Material: blood, either unsorted or a sorted T cell fraction (not recorded which). Here the CDR3 DNA reads TGCGCCAGCAGCCAAGTTAGGGCGACAGATAGCAATCAGCCCCAGCATTTT. It is translated as CASSQVRATDSNQPQHF.